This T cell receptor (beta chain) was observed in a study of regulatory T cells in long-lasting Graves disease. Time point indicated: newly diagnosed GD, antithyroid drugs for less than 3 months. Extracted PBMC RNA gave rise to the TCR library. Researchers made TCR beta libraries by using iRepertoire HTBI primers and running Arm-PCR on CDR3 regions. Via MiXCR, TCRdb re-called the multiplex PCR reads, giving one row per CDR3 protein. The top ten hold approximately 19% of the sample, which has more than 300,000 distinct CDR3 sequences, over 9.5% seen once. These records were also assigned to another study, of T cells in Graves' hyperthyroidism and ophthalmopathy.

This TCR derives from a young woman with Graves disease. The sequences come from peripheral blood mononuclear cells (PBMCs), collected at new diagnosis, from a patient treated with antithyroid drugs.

The CDR3 here is CASSPRGYSPLHF. Written as DNA, the CDR3 is TGTGCCAGCAGTCCCAGGGGGTATTCACCCCTCCACTTT. The chain links TRBV6-1 to TRBJ1-6; 7 bases align to TRBD1. Germline-derived CDR1 and CDR2 are MNHNS and SASEGT. CDR3 length equals 13 residues. Losses at the gene ends were 5 bases for V and 8 bases for J; bases not matched to a gene: 3.